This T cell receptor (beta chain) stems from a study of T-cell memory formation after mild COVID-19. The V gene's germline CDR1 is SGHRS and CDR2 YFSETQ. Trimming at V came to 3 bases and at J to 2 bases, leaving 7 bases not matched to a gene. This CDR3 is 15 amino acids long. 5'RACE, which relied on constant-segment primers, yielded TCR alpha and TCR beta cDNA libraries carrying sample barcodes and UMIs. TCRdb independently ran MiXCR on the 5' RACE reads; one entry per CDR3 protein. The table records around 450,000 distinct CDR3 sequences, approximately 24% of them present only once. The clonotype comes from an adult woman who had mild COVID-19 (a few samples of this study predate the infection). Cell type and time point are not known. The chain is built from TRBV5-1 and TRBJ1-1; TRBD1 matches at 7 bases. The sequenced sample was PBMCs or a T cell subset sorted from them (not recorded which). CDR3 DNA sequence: TGCGCCAGCAGCTCGTCAACAGGGGTTAACACTGAAGCTTTCTTT. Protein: CASSSSTGVNTEAFF.